This TCR beta chain was captured in a study of CD8 T cells in ankylosing spondylitis. The study, taken as a whole, reports: Roughly 8 highly homologous variants made up a TCR beta motif that seemed to typify ankylosing spondylitis blood.

This clonotype was observed at least ten times. The antigen is not known. Libraries for TCR beta were made by quantitative 5'-RACE with molecular barcodes. Using its own MiXCR run on the 5' RACE reads, TCRdb lists one record per CDR3 protein. The data show some 130,000 distinct CDR3 sequences, with just under 7.5% seen just once and around 12% held by the top ten. CDR1 and CDR2 (germline): LNHNV, YYDKDF (reference sequence). The ends lost 1 base at V and 4 bases at J; junction bases unmatched: 7. This CDR3 contains 17 residues. Sample: blood, either unsorted or a sorted T cell fraction (not recorded which). This sequence originates from a female donor with ankylosing spondylitis or in good health (not recorded which). The chain joins TRBV15 to TRBJ2-3; 11 bases line up with TRBD2. The CDR3 sequence: CATSRVNSGGASDTQYF. For the CDR3, the DNA is TGTGCCACCAGCAGAGTAAATAGCGGGGGGGCTTCAGATACGCAGTATTTT.